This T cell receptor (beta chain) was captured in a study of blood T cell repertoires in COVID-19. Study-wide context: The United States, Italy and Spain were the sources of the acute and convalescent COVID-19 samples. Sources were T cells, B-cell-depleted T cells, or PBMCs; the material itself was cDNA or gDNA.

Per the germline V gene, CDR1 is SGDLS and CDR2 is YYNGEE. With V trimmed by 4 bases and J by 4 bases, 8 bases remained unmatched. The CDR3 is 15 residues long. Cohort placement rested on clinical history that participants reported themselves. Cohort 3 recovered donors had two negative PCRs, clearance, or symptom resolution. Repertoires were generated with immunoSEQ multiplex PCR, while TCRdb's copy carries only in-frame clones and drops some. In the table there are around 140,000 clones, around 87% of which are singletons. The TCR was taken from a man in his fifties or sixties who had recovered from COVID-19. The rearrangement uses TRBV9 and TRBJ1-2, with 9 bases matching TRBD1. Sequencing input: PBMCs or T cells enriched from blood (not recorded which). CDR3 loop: CASSPQGASTYGYTF. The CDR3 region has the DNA TGTGCCAGCAGCCCACAGGGGGCTAGTACCTATGGCTACACCTTC.